Shown below are 15 T cell receptor beta chains from a single sample sequenced in a study of cytomegalovirus exposure and HLA in healthy donors. Primers: 60 Vbeta forward and 13 Jbeta reverse. TCRdb keeps only in-frame clones here, not all; method: immunoSEQ multiplex PCR. The sample has fewer than 80,000 clones; roughly two thirds are singletons. The specimen was PBMCs. The receptors stem from a woman aged 45-65 years in good health and CMV-seropositive.

The chain recombines TRBV9 with TRBJ1-5; D gene uncertain. This CDR3 is 15 amino acids long. V lost 0 bases to trimming and J lost 7 bases, with 14 bases between them. CDR1 and CDR2 from the germline V gene are SGDLS and YYNGEE. The CDR3 region is CASSVGVGAEQPQHF. The CDR3 DNA reads TGTGCCAGCAGCGTAGGGGTTGGCGCGGAACAGCCCCAGCATTTT.

This sequence joins TRBV7-9 and TRBJ2-7; 8 bases fit TRBD1. CDR1 and CDR2 from the germline V gene are SEHNR and FQNEAQ (reference sequence). The CDR3 is made up of 15 amino acids. The junction had 10 bases not matched to a gene; V was cut back by 4 bases and J by 5 bases. The CDR3 is CASSYYPRRGHEQYF. CDR3 coding DNA: TGTGCCAGCAGCTATTACCCTCGCAGGGGGCACGAGCAGTACTTC.

CDR3 sequence: CASSADEGRNTIYF. The CDR3 nucleotides read TGTGCCAGCAGCGCCGATGAGGGTAGAAACACCATATATTTT. V is TRBV9 and J is TRBJ1-3, with D unclear. There are 14 residues in the CDR3. Per germline, CDR1 SGDLS and CDR2 YYNGEE. V shed 3 bases and J shed 5 bases, with 12 bases lying between them.

CDR3 sequence (DNA): TGTGCCAGCACCGACAGGGGATGGACCGGGGAGCTGTTTTTT. Translation gives CASTDRGWTGELFF. The V call is TRBV2, the J call TRBJ2-2, with 8 bases matching TRBD1. From germline, CDR1 is SNHLY and CDR2 FYNNEI. CDR3 size: 14 residues. Trimming at V came to 7 bases and at J to 5 bases, leaving 6 bases not matched to a gene.

V usage is TRBV30 and J usage is TRBJ1-4; TRBD1 matches at 11 bases. V lost 5 bases to trimming and J lost 10 bases; unmatched junction nucleotides: 3. The CDR3 has 12 residues. Germline V gives CDR1 GTSNPN, CDR2 SVGIG (reference sequence). This CDR3 reads CAWGQGAGKLFF. CDR3 DNA sequence: TGTGCCTGGGGACAGGGGGCAGGAAAACTGTTTTTT.

V is TRBV10-2 and J is TRBJ1-4, with 9 nucleotides matching TRBD1. CDR3 length: 15 residues. CDR1 WSHSY and CDR2 SAAADI come from the germline V gene. With V trimmed by 2 bases and J by 7 bases, 5 bases remained unmatched. The CDR3 loop is CASSERGQGGEKLFF. CDR3 nucleotide sequence: TGCGCCAGCAGTGAGAGGGGACAGGGAGGTGAAAAACTGTTTTTT.

The rearrangement joins TRBV11-2 to TRBJ2-5; 10 bases fit TRBD2. This CDR3 spans 16 amino acids. The V gene end was trimmed by 2 bases and the J gene end by 9 bases; junction bases not matched to a gene: 12. Germline V CDR1 and CDR2: SGHAT, FQNNGV. CDR3 sequence reads: CASSLTVRQTSGSQYF. In DNA form, the CDR3 reads TGTGCCAGCAGCTTAACCGTTCGGCAGACTAGCGGGTCCCAGTACTTC.

J is TRBJ2-7 and V is TRBV9, with 11 bases matching TRBD2. CDR1 SGDLS and CDR2 YYNGEE come from the germline V gene. The junction had 9 bases not matched to a gene; V was cut back by 3 bases and J by 7 bases. CDR3 length: 15 residues. CDR3: CASSELAGATGEQYF. CDR3 sequence (DNA): TGTGCCAGCAGCGAACTAGCGGGGGCTACTGGAGAGCAGTACTTC.

The chain joins TRBV28 to TRBJ2-1, with D maybe TRBD2 (7 bases). The CDR3 is 17 amino acids. V was clipped by 2 bases and J by 2 bases, with 16 bases between them. Germline CDR1 and CDR2: MDHEN and SYDVKM. CDR3 coding DNA: TGTGCCAGCAGTTTAAGTAATGGGGGGGCCCCCTACAATGAGCAGTTCTTC. Residues: CASSLSNGGAPYNEQFF. Complete variable domain (other parts from reference TRBV28 and TRBJ2-1): DVKVTQSSRYLVKRTGEKVFLECVQDMDHENMFWYRQDPGLGLRLIYFSYDVKMKEKGDIPEGYSVSREKKERFSLILESASTNQTSMYLCASSLSNGGAPYNEQFFGPGTRLTVL.

This sequence joins TRBV10-3 and TRBJ1-1; D might be TRBD1 (5 bases). Deletions cut 11 bases from V and 5 bases from J, with 15 bases between. From germline, CDR1 is ENHRY and CDR2 SYGVKD. This CDR3 is 12 amino acids long. DNA of the CDR3: TGTGCCGGCGGGAGGGGAAATACTGAAGCTTTCTTT. Translating gives CAGGRGNTEAFF.

The rearrangement links TRBV19 to TRBJ1-3; TRBD1 might be the D (6 bases). Germline values: CDR1 LNHDA, CDR2 SQIVND (reference sequence). The CDR3 has 14 amino acids. Trimming stripped 6 bases from V and 2 bases from J, with 11 bases between. As DNA, the CDR3 is TGTGCCAGTAGGCCAACAGGGACTGGAAACACCATATATTTT. Translated, it gives CASRPTGTGNTIYF.

V usage is TRBV5-1 and J usage is TRBJ2-5, with 7 bases matching TRBD2. CDR3 length: 15 amino acids. CDR1 SGHRS and CDR2 YFSETQ come from the germline V gene. V was pared by 3 bases and J by 3 bases, with 8 bases of the junction left unmatched. CDR3 sequence: CASSWGAGREETQYF. The CDR3 DNA reads as TGCGCCAGCAGCTGGGGAGCGGGGAGGGAAGAGACCCAGTACTTC.

This sequence joins TRBV10-2 and TRBJ1-5, with TRBD1 as a possible D gene (6 bases). CDR1 is WSHSY, CDR2 SAAADI, per germline. CDR3 length: 15 amino acids. The V and J ends lost 3 bases and 5 bases respectively, with 14 bases between them. Here the CDR3 DNA reads TGCGCCAGCAGTGATCGGGCAGGGGTGGATCAGCCCCAGCATTTT. It is translated as CASSDRAGVDQPQHF.

The rearrangement joins TRBV5-5 to TRBJ1-2; no clear D. The germline V and J ends were trimmed by 4 bases and 3 bases, with 10 bases remaining between them. Germline CDR1 and CDR2: SGHKS and YYEKEE (reference sequence). The CDR3 contains 13 residues. The CDR3 protein is CASSPDGDYGYTF. As DNA, the CDR3 is TGTGCCAGCAGCCCGGACGGGGACTATGGCTACACCTTC.

V and J are TRBV7-3 and TRBJ1-2; 12 bases agree with TRBD1. The CDR3 runs to 15 residues. The V gene's germline CDR1 is SGHTA and CDR2 FQGTGA. V lost 5 bases to trimming and J lost 7 bases; unmatched junction nucleotides: 8. The CDR3 bases are TGTGCCAGCAGCCGGGACGGGACAGGGGGCAGTGGCTACACCTTC. Its translation is CASSRDGTGGSGYTF. Full variable domain (remainder filled in from reference TRBV7-3 and TRBJ1-2): GAGVSQTPSNKVTEKGKYVELRCDPISGHTALYWYRQSLGQGPEFLIYFQGTGAADDSGLPNDRFFAVRPEGSVSTLKIQRTERGDSAVYLCASSRDGTGGSGYTFGSGTRLTVV.